This TCR beta chain was profiled in a study of T cell responses to AZD1222 COVID-19 vaccine. Study outcomes and limitations: Per reports, nearly half of all spike-specific TCRs target regions that are unmutated in variants. At baseline, seropositivity was found in only a handful of AZD1222 recipients.

Measured with immunoSEQ multiplex PCR; TCRdb has only the in-frame clones, and not every one. The sample consists of 90,000 to 150,000 clones, roughly 84% of them appearing once. Trimming removed 2 bases from V and 1 base from J, with 7 bases in between. There are 13 residues in the CDR3. Looked up from germline, CDR1 is SGHRS and CDR2 is YFSETQ. In the case of this clone: What it binds is unknown.

The clonotype comes from an adult in good health. The sample in question was peripheral blood, obtained on day 0 of AZD1222 vaccination. The V and J genes are TRBV5-1 and TRBJ2-7; D is ambiguous. The CDR3 spells CASSFGQSYEQYF. DNA of the CDR3: TGCGCCAGCAGCTTTGGGCAGTCCTACGAGCAGTACTTC.